The TCR beta chain described here comes from a study of blood T cell repertoires in COVID-19. Study-level background: Both acute and convalescent COVID-19 samples were obtained from the United States, Italy and Spain. PBMCs, B-cell-depleted T cells, or T cells provided the cDNA or gDNA that made up the material.

Original processing notes: Scientists estimated how many nucleated cells there were by amplifying reference gene primers. The table came from immunoSEQ multiplex PCR; TCRdb's copy has only in-frame clones and leaves some out. V and J calls and clone size are given by that table; D and trimming were obtained from the DNA. The sample consists of 150,000 or so clones, around 82% of them appearing once. From germline, CDR1 is MNHEY and CDR2 SVGEGT. The CDR3 has 15 amino acids. V was shortened by 2 bases and J by 9 bases, with 16 bases between the two germline ends. The chain uses TRBV6-2 or TRBV6-3 and TRBJ1-4; a possible D gene is TRBD1 (5 bases). This TCR came from a man younger than 35 with active or convalescent COVID-19. Sample: peripheral blood. Written as DNA, the CDR3 is TGTGCCAGCAGTTACGTCTTTGGGGCAGGCCAAAAACTGTTTTTT. The encoded protein is CASSYVFGAGQKLFF.